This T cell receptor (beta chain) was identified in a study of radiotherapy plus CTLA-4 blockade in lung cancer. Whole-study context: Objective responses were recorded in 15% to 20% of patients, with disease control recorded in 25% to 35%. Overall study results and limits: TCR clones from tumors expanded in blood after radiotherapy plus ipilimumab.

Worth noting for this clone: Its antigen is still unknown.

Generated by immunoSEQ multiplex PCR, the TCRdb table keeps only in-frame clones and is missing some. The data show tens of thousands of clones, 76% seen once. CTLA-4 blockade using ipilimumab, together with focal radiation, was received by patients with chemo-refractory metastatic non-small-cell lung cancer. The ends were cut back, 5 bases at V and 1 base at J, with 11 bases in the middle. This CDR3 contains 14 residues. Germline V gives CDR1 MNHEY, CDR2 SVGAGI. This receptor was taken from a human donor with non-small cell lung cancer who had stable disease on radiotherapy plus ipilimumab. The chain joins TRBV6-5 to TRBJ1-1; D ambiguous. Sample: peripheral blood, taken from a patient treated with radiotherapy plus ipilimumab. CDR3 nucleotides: TGTGCCAGCAGTCAGACCGCACGGAACACTGAAGCTTTCTTT. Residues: CASSQTARNTEAFF.